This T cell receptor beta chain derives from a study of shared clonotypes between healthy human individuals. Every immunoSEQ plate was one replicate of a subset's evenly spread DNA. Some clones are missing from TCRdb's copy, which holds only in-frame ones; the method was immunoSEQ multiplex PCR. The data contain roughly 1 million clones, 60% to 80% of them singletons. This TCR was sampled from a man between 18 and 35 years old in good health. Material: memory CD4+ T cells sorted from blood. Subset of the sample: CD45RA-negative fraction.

The CDR3 DNA reads as TGTGCCAGCAGCCCCGGATCTAACTATGGCTACACCTTC. Residues: CASSPGSNYGYTF. V usage is TRBV7-2 and J usage is TRBJ1-2; D unclear. Germline values: CDR1 SGHTA, CDR2 FQGNSA. This CDR3 has 13 amino acids. Between the trimmed V and J ends, which lost 5 bases and 0 bases, there was a span of 7 bases. Combining the CDR3 with reference TRBV7-2 and TRBJ1-2 gives the whole variable domain GAGVSQSPSNKVTEKGKDVELRCDPISGHTALYWYRQSLGQGLEFLIYFQGNSAPDKSGLPSDRFSAERTGGSVSTLTIQRTQQEDSAVYLCASSPGSNYGYTFGSGTRLTVV.